These 23 T cell receptor beta chains came from one sample sequenced in a study of PD-1 blockade in classical Hodgkin lymphoma. Every patient relapsed after autologous stem cell transplantation, and brentuximab vedotin exposure varied. Measured with immunoSEQ multiplex PCR; TCRdb has only the in-frame clones, and not every one. The data show around 23,000 clones, about 80% seen once. The sequenced sample was peripheral blood mononuclear cells (PBMCs), obtained before the second cycle of nivolumab. The receptors here all came from a human donor with classical Hodgkin lymphoma.

This clone occurred a few times. The chain carries TRBV4-1 and TRBJ1-2, with unresolved D. The germline V gene has CDR1 MGHRA and CDR2 YSYEKL. V was pared by 0 bases and J by 8 bases, with 7 bases between. The CDR3 has 12 amino acids. The CDR3 loop reads CASSQDLKGYTF. The CDR3 nucleotides are TGCGCCAGCAGCCAAGATTTGAAGGGCTACACCTTC.

This rearrangement joins TRBV19 to TRBJ2-2; D is uncertain. Trimming shortened V by 6 bases and J by 5 bases, and 7 bases separated the two germline ends. Germline V gives CDR1 LNHDA, CDR2 SQIVND (reference sequence). The CDR3 contains 12 residues. CDR3 DNA: TGTGCCAGTAGCCCACTGACCGGGGAGCTGTTTTTT. It is translated as CASSPLTGELFF. The full variable domain, in which reference TRBV19 and TRBJ2-2 provide the parts outside the CDR3, is DGGITQSPKYLFRKEGQNVTLSCEQNLNHDAMYWYRQDPGQGLRLIYYSQIVNDFQKGDIAEGYSVSREKKESFPLTVTSAQKNPTAFYLCASSPLTGELFFGEGSRLTVL.

This clone was observed a handful of times. The J gene is TRBJ1-1, the V gene TRBV19; 9 positions agree with TRBD1. V was pared by 3 bases and J by 5 bases, with 4 bases of the junction left unmatched. Germline V gene sequence: CDR1 LNHDA, CDR2 SQIVND (reference sequence). The CDR3 extends over 14 amino acids. CDR3: CASSITGGWTEAFF. DNA of the CDR3: TGTGCCAGTAGTATCACAGGGGGCTGGACTGAAGCTTTCTTT.

This clone is a singleton in its sample. The chain has TRBV7-9 and TRBJ2-3; D ambiguous. There are 16 residues in the CDR3. The V end was cut by 2 bases, the J end by 4 bases, with 16 bases between. Germline lookup yields CDR1 SEHNR and CDR2 FQNEAQ (reference sequence). CDR3 DNA: TGTGCCAGCAGCTTATATGGGTTTAATATCGCAGATACGCAGTATTTT. Its protein product is CASSLYGFNIADTQYF.

The chain links TRBV19 to TRBJ2-5; TRBD1 matches at 10 bases. Germline V gives CDR1 LNHDA, CDR2 SQIVND (reference sequence). The CDR3 runs to 15 residues. The trim removed 5 bases at V and 5 bases at J, leaving 8 bases unmatched. In DNA form, the CDR3 reads TGTGCCAGTAGTGTGGGACAGGGGTTTGTGGAGACCCAGTACTTC. Protein product: CASSVGQGFVETQYF.

The chain carries TRBV28 and TRBJ1-4; D possibly corresponds to TRBD1 (5 bases). This CDR3 is 14 amino acids long. The V and J ends lost 8 bases and 7 bases respectively, with 17 bases between them. Germline CDR1 and CDR2: MDHEN and SYDVKM. CDR3 DNA sequence: TGTGCCAGCTGCGCGGGCAGGGCGGGTGAAAAACTGTTTTTT. Translating gives CASCAGRAGEKLFF.

This sequence joins TRBV5-1 and TRBJ2-6; D may be TRBD1 (6 bases). Per germline, CDR1 SGHRS and CDR2 YFSETQ. CDR3 length: 15 amino acids. V was pared by 3 bases and J by 2 bases, with 9 bases between. CDR3 sequence reads: CASSSNRAGANVLTF. CDR3 nucleotides: TGCGCCAGCAGCTCAAACAGGGCTGGGGCCAACGTCCTGACTTTC.

This clone was recorded only once. Here the CDR3 reads CASSLRDRPGANVLTF. For the CDR3, the DNA is TGTGCCAGCAGCTTAAGGGACAGGCCTGGGGCCAACGTCCTGACTTTC. The chain combines TRBV7-2 with TRBJ2-6, with 8 bases lining up with TRBD1. Germline CDR1 SGHTA, CDR2 FQGNSA. This CDR3 region has 16 residues. V lost 2 bases to trimming and J lost 2 bases; unmatched junction nucleotides: 2.

The chain joins TRBV6-6 to TRBJ2-3; 7 bases match TRBD2. This CDR3 spans 15 amino acids. Trimming cost V 6 bases and J 2 bases; bases outside gene matches: 8. The germline V gene has CDR1 MNHNY and CDR2 SVGAGI (reference sequence). The CDR3 nucleotides are TGTGCCAGCAGGTCCGTCGGGGGGTCCACAGATACGCAGTATTTT. Translating it yields CASRSVGGSTDTQYF.

Regarding this clone: With a much larger clone just one base away, this may be a read error. The sample contains more than one DNA sequence encoding this CDR3. This rearrangement joins TRBV5-4 to TRBJ1-1; TRBD1 aligns across 9 bases. CDR1 SGHNT and CDR2 YYREEE come from the germline V gene (reference sequence). This CDR3 region has 15 residues. J gave up 4 bases and V 4 bases, and 8 bases lay outside the gene matches. The chain's CDR3 is CASSPGQGRVTEAFF. DNA of the CDR3: TGTGCCAGCAGCCCGGGACAGGGTAGGGTCACTGAAGCTTTCTTT. Based on the CDR3 plus reference TRBV5-4 and TRBJ1-1, the full variable domain is ETGVTQSPTHLIKTRGQQVTLRCSSQSGHNTVSWYQQALGQGPQFIFQYYREEENGRGNFPPRFSGLQFPNYSSELNVNALELDDSALYLCASSPGQGRVTEAFFGQGTRLTVV.

V and J are TRBV7-9 and TRBJ2-3; D gene ambiguous. The CDR3 has 15 amino acids. V shed 6 bases and J shed 2 bases, with 15 bases lying between them. Germline-derived CDR1 and CDR2 are SEHNR and FQNEAQ (reference sequence). The CDR3 bases are TGTGCCAGCAGTTTAACGAGGAACTTCACAGATACGCAGTATTTT. It specifies CASSLTRNFTDTQYF.

The chain couples TRBV28 to TRBJ2-2; TRBD2 is a possible D gene (5 bases). This CDR3 has 16 amino acids. Germline assignment: CDR1 MDHEN and CDR2 SYDVKM. V lost 2 bases and J lost 2, with 12 bases in between. CDR3 DNA: TGTGCCAGCAGTTTAGTAGGGCGGACTAACACCGGGGAGCTGTTTTTT. Translation: CASSLVGRTNTGELFF.

The chain carries TRBV21-1 and TRBJ2-5; whether TRBD1, the table's D call, matches the DNA was not checked. TRBV21-1 is recorded as a pseudogene. CDR3 size: 18 residues. DNA of the CDR3: TGTGCCAGCAGCAAAGCGCTAACGTCAAGGCAGGGGAAAGAGACCCAGTACTTC. It translates to CASSKALTSRQGKETQYF.

This clone appeared once. V is TRBV2 and J is TRBJ2-1, with 9 bases matching TRBD2. Trimming cost V 6 bases and J 1 base; bases outside gene matches: 10. The CDR3 length is 17 residues. Germline V gene lookup returns CDR1 SNHLY and CDR2 FYNNEI. The CDR3: CASSLGLASFSYNEQFF. Here the CDR3 DNA reads TGTGCCAGCAGCTTAGGACTAGCGTCTTTTTCCTACAATGAGCAGTTCTTC.

The J gene is TRBJ2-1, the V gene TRBV6-5, with a tentative D call TRBD2 (6 bases). The germline CDR1 and CDR2 sequences are MNHEY and SVGAGI. There are 14 residues in the CDR3. V dropped 4 bases and J dropped 4 bases, with 11 bases sitting between them. CDR3: CASSWDSRYNEQFF. CDR3 DNA: TGTGCCAGCAGTTGGGACTCTCGGTACAATGAGCAGTTCTTC.

The genes are TRBV4-1 and TRBJ1-3, with unresolved D. CDR1 is MGHRA, CDR2 YSYEKL, per germline. The CDR3 consists of 13 residues. Trimming removed 0 bases from V and 6 bases from J, with 6 bases in between. The CDR3: CASSQERVNTIYF. The CDR3 coding sequence is TGCGCCAGCAGCCAAGAGAGGGTAAACACCATATATTTT.

In DNA, the CDR3 is TGTGCCAGCAGTGTCAGTCGGGAGTGGAATGAGCAGTTCTTC. It specifies CASSVSREWNEQFF. This chain connects TRBV6-4 to TRBJ2-1; D may be TRBD2 (6 bases). Germline assignment: CDR1 MRHNA and CDR2 SNTAGT. Between the trimmed V and J ends, which lost 4 bases and 7 bases, there was a span of 14 bases. The CDR3 contains 14 residues.

In its sample, this clone was seen a few times. V usage is TRBV7-9 and J usage is TRBJ1-5; 8 nucleotides line up with TRBD1. J gave up 3 bases and V 8 bases, and 6 bases lay outside the gene matches. Germline V CDR1 and CDR2: SEHNR, FQNEAQ (reference sequence). CDR3 length: 14 residues. CDR3 protein: CASAQGANNQPQHF. DNA of the CDR3: TGTGCCAGCGCGCAGGGGGCTAACAATCAGCCCCAGCATTTT.

The genes are TRBV27 and TRBJ2-7; 8 positions agree with TRBD1. From germline, CDR1 is MNHEY and CDR2 SMNVEV (reference sequence). The CDR3 loop spans 15 amino acids. With 2 bases clipped from V and 7 bases from J, the junction kept 10 bases outside the gene matches. The CDR3 DNA sequence: TGTGCCAGCAGTTTAACCAGGGGGCTTGGGGGAGAGCAGTACTTC. This gives the protein CASSLTRGLGGEQYF.

The chain uses TRBV28 and TRBJ1-5; no clear D gene. Trimming removed 6 bases from V and 1 base from J, with 13 bases in between. CDR1 MDHEN and CDR2 SYDVKM come from the germline V gene. The CDR3 is 15 residues long. In DNA, the CDR3 is TGTGCCAGCAGATCCCAGGAGCGGAGCAATCAGCCCCAGCATTTT. Protein sequence: CASRSQERSNQPQHF.

The chain carries TRBV19 and TRBJ2-7; no reliable D call. The CDR3 runs 13 residues. The V and J ends lost 5 bases and 4 bases respectively, with 12 bases between them. Germline lookup yields CDR1 LNHDA and CDR2 SQIVND (reference sequence). CDR3 nucleotide sequence: TGTGCCAGTAGTTCAACGGGTATGTACGAGCAGTACTTC. It specifies CASSSTGMYEQYF.

The V call is TRBV25-1, the J call TRBJ2-2, with D uncertain. Trimming shortened V by 1 base and J by 7 bases, and 19 bases separated the two germline ends. CDR3 length equals 17 residues. Looked up from germline, CDR1 is MGHDK and CDR2 is SYGVNS. CDR3 bases: TGTGCCAGCAGTGAATCTCTGACGATACTTCAGGTCGGGGAGCTGTTTTTT. It encodes CASSESLTILQVGELFF.

This clone was counted once. The CDR3 coding sequence is TGCGCCAGCAGCCACCATATTTTGCGCCTTAATGAAAAACTGTTTTTT. Amino acid sequence: CASSHHILRLNEKLFF. This chain links TRBV4-3 with TRBJ1-4; D not certain. Germline V gene lookup returns CDR1 LGHNA and CDR2 YSLEER. Trimming removed 3 bases from V and 4 bases from J, with 15 bases in between. CDR3 size: 16 residues.